A selection of T cell receptor beta chains follows, all from one sample in a study of cytomegalovirus exposure and HLA in healthy donors. Libraries were prepared by immunoSEQ multiplex PCR; TCRdb keeps only in-frame clonotypes and omits some of them. The sample gives under 150,000 clones, roughly 80% of which show up once; around 4.9% is in the top ten. Sequenced sample: PBMCs. The origin of the receptors is a male donor in good health and CMV-seronegative. Both conserved end residues are part of each CDR3. Each record gives: V gene, J gene, D gene, CDR3 protein. A D gene is named only where the DNA matches it firmly.

TRBV30	TRBJ2-7	TRBD1	CAWSVRDRWVYEQYF
TRBV4-2	-	-	CASSQGSGRLGSGIYEQYF
TRBV28	TRBJ1-3	TRBD1	CASSRDRGGGSGNTIYF
TRBV6-1	TRBJ2-1	-	CASSVPRRPNEQFF
TRBV7-2	TRBJ2-1	-	CASSLGGPAYNEQFF
TRBV2	TRBJ2-7	TRBD1	CASSEALGQIDYEQYF
TRBV27	TRBJ1-2	-	CASSPPGVHYGYTF
TRBV28	TRBJ1-1	-	CASNGGAPTEAFF
TRBV28	TRBJ2-1	TRBD2	CASSLRTRTSGAYNEQFF
TRBV5-4	TRBJ1-2	-	CASRMDPDRHNYGYTF
TRBV7-8	TRBJ2-2	TRBD1	CASRLLFTGDGELFF
TRBV20-1	TRBJ2-5	-	CSARPEETQYF
TRBV6-5	TRBJ1-1	TRBD1	CASSFHRGGTEAFF
TRBV14	TRBJ2-3	-	CASSQVGRTDTQYF
TRBV19	TRBJ2-5	-	CASSITSGGWTQYF
TRBV6-1	TRBJ2-2	-	CATLAYTGELFF
TRBV5-1	TRBJ2-7	TRBD1	CASSLYGTGSYEQYF
TRBV7-2	TRBJ2-7	TRBD1	CASTKTGYEQYF
TRBV18	TRBJ2-3	-	CASSLRDIDTQYF
TRBV9	TRBJ2-5	-	CASSPTDGRGETQYF
TRBV5-1	TRBJ1-1	TRBD1	CASRTTGTALTEAFF
TRBV5-1	TRBJ2-2	-	CASSPRQLYTGELFF
TRBV9	TRBJ2-1	TRBD2	CASSVAELAGGYEQFF
TRBV2	TRBJ1-1	-	CASNEGGPEAFF
TRBV7-2	TRBJ2-3	-	CASSSATLTYTDTQYF
TRBV6-5	TRBJ1-5	-	CASSRLRDSNQPQHF
TRBV4-1	TRBJ2-3	TRBD2	CASSQSGGARDTQYF
TRBV18	TRBJ2-7	TRBD1	CASSIDRVSSYEQYF
TRBV5-1	TRBJ1-2	-	CASSAGTYGNGYTF
TRBV19	TRBJ1-2	-	CASSPTDLPIRYTF
TRBV7-7	TRBJ2-5	TRBD1	CASSWDRMQTQYF
TRBV7-9	TRBJ2-3	TRBD2	CASTGASGSTDTQYF
TRBV7-2	TRBJ1-2	-	CASSPAEGRGYTF
TRBV5-5	TRBJ2-1	-	CASSFLESSYNEQFF
TRBV28	TRBJ1-1	-	CASSYGVFEAFF
TRBV6-6	TRBJ1-1	-	CASSYSIGGNTEAFF
TRBV19	TRBJ2-1	TRBD2	CASSGALYNEQFF
TRBV5-5	TRBJ1-4	-	CASSLVEYNEKLFF
TRBV29-1	TRBJ2-2	-	CSVAGEGNTGELFF
TRBV9	TRBJ2-1	-	CASSVGWGPYNEQFF
TRBV5-3	TRBJ2-2	-	CARSLGQNTGELFF
TRBV6-5	TRBJ1-1	-	CASSYQGIVVGEAFF
TRBV19	TRBJ2-5	-	CASSIRETQYF
TRBV28	TRBJ1-3	-	CASSSTAGVGNTIYF
TRBV7-2	TRBJ2-5	-	CASSLVGGAGGETQYF
TRBV9	TRBJ2-5	-	CASSVARLGGQEGETQYF
TRBV9	TRBJ1-2	-	CASSAGVGNYGYTF
TRBV4-1	TRBJ1-2	-	CASSQDKQSNYGYTF